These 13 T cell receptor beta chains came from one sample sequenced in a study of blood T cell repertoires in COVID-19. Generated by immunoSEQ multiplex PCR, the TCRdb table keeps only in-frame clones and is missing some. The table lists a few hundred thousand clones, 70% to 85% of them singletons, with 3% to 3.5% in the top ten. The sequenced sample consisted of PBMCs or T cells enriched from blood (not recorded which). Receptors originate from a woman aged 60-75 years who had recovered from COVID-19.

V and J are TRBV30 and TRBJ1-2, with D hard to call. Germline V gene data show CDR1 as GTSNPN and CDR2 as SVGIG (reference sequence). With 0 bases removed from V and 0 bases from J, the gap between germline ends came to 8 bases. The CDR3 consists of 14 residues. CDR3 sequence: CAWSVAGTNYGYTF. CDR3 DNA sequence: TGTGCCTGGAGTGTGGCCGGGACTAACTATGGCTACACCTTC.

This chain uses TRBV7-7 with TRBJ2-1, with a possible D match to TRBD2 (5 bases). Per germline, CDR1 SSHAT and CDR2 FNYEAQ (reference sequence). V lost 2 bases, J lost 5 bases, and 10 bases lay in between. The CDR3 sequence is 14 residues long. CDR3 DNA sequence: TGTGCCAGCAGCTTACAACTAGGAGACAATGAGCAGTTCTTC. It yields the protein CASSLQLGDNEQFF.

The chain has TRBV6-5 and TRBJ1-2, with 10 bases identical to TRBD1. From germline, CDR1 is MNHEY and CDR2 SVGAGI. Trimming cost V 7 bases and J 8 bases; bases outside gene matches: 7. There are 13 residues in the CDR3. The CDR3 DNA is TGTGCCAGCACTAAGGGACAGGGGTGGGGCTACACCTTC. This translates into CASTKGQGWGYTF.

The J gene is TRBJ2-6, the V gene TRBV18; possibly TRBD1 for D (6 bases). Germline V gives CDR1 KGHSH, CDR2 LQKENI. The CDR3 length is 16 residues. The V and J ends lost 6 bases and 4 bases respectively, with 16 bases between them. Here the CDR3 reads CASSGTHSAGANVLTF. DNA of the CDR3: TGTGCCAGCTCCGGGACACATTCCGCCGGGGCCAACGTCCTGACTTTC.

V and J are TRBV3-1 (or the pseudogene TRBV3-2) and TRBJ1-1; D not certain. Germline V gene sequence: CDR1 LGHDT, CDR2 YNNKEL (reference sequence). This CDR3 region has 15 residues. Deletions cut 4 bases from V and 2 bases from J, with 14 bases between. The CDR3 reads CASSLLSGPNTEAFF. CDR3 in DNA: TGTGCCAGCAGCCTACTTTCAGGTCCAAACACTGAAGCTTTCTTT.

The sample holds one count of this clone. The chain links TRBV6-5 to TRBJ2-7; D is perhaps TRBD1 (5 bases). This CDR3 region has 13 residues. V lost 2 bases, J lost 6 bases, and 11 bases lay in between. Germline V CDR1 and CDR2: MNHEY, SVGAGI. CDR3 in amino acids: CASSYGQRGEQYF. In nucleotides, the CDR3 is TGTGCCAGCAGTTACGGACAAAGGGGCGAGCAGTACTTC.

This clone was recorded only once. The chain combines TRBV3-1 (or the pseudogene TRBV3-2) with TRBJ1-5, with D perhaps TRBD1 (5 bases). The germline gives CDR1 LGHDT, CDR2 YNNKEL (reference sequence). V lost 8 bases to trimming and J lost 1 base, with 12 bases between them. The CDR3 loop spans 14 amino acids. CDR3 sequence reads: CASCLGGSNQPQHF. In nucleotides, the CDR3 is TGTGCCAGCTGCCTCGGGGGGAGCAATCAGCCCCAGCATTTT.

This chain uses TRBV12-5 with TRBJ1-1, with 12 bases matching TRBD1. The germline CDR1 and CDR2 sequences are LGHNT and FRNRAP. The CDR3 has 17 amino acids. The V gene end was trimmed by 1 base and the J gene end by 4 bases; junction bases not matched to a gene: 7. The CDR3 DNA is TGTGCTAGTGGTTTGGCCACCGGGACAGGGGGCTTCACTGAAGCTTTCTTT. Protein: CASGLATGTGGFTEAFF.

The CDR3 loop reads CASTRGVNFNQPQHF. CDR3 sequence (DNA): TGTGCCAGTACCCGAGGAGTCAACTTCAATCAGCCCCAGCATTTT. V and J are TRBV19 and TRBJ1-5; D is unresolved. The CDR3 sequence is 15 residues long. V was cut by 7 bases and J by 3 bases, with 16 bases left in between. Germline assignment: CDR1 LNHDA and CDR2 SQIVND (reference sequence).

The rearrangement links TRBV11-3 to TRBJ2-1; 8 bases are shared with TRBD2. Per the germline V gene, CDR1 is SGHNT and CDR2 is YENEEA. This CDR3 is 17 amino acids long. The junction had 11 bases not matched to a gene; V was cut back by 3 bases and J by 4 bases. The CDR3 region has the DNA TGTGCCAGCAGCTTTTCCGGGGGCGCGGGGGGTTACAATGAGCAGTTCTTC. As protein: CASSFSGGAGGYNEQFF.

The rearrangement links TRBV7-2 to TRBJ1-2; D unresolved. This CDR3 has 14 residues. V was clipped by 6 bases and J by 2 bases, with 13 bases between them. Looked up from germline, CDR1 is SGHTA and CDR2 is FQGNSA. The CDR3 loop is CASSPGIANYGYTF. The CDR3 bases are TGTGCCAGCAGTCCGGGTATTGCGAACTATGGCTACACCTTC.

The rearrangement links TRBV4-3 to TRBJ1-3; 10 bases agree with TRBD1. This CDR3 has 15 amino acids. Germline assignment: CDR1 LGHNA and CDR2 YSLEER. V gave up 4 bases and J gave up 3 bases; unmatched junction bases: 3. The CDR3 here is CASSRDRGLGNTIYF. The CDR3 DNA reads TGCGCCAGCAGCCGAGACAGGGGGCTTGGAAACACCATATATTTT.

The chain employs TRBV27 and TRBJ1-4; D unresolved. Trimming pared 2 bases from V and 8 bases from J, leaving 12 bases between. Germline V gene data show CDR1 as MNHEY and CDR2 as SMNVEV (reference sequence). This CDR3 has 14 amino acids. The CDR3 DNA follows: TGTGCCAGCAGTTTAAGGTACCTCGGGGAAAAACTGTTTTTT. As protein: CASSLRYLGEKLFF.